Presented here are 20 T cell receptor beta chains from one specimen sequenced in a study of blood T cell repertoires in COVID-19. Here immunoSEQ multiplex PCR was the method, and the copy in TCRdb shows in-frame clones only, minus some. The sample shows about 220,000 clones, approximately 81% of them seen only once. The sequenced sample was peripheral blood. These receptors were taken from a man under 40 with active or convalescent COVID-19.

The chain uses TRBV6-6 and TRBJ2-1; maybe TRBD2 (6 bases). V was trimmed by 7 bases and J by 15 bases, leaving 16 bases between them. CDR1 is MNHNY, CDR2 SVGAGI, per germline (reference sequence). CDR3 size: 11 residues. The CDR3 nucleotides are TGTGCCAGCAACCAAGGAGGGGCCGGGTTCTTC. Its protein is CASNQGGAGFF.

V is TRBV28 and J is TRBJ2-7; tentative D call: TRBD1 (6 bases). Trimming removed 8 bases at V and 3 bases at J, with 14 bases between. Germline CDR1 MDHEN, CDR2 SYDVKM. This CDR3 comprises 13 residues. CDR3 DNA: TGTGCCAGCGCCCCCGGGACAAACTACGAGCAGTACTTC. Amino acids: CASAPGTNYEQYF.

This chain uses TRBV7-9 with TRBJ2-7; maybe TRBD1 (7 bases). Between the trimmed V and J ends, which lost 5 bases and 6 bases, there was a span of 17 bases. The germline V gene has CDR1 SEHNR and CDR2 FQNEAQ (reference sequence). This CDR3 has 14 amino acids. The CDR3 loop reads CASSLTRGDGEQYF. The CDR3 DNA is TGTGCCAGCAGCCTAACCAGGGGGGATGGCGAGCAGTACTTC.

CDR3 sequence (DNA): TGTGCCAGCAGCTTAGCCCCCGGGAGGGACGAGCAGTACTTC. This encodes CASSLAPGRDEQYF. The gene calls are TRBV7-2 and TRBJ2-7, with 8 bases lining up with TRBD2. V lost 0 bases to trimming and J lost 5 bases; unmatched junction nucleotides: 3. The germline V gene encodes CDR1 SGHTA and CDR2 FQGNSA. The CDR3 has 14 amino acids.

The chain has TRBV7-9 and TRBJ2-7; perhaps TRBD2 as D (6 bases). The ends were cut back, 2 bases at V and 0 bases at J, with 11 bases in the middle. CDR3 size: 15 residues. From germline, CDR1 is SEHNR and CDR2 FQNEAQ (reference sequence). The CDR3 DNA reads TGTGCCAGCAGCTTACGGGCTAGCGACTCCTACGAGCAGTACTTC. It encodes CASSLRASDSYEQYF.

The chain links TRBV24-1 to TRBJ1-6; D might be TRBD1 (5 bases). The CDR3 contains 13 residues. Germline-derived CDR1 and CDR2 are KGHDR and SFDVKD. The V end lost 9 bases, the J end lost 7 bases, and 12 bases lay between the germline ends. The CDR3 nucleotides read TGTGCCACCGCCGAAGACAGCAATTCACCCCTCCACTTT. Translated: CATAEDSNSPLHF.

This chain joins TRBV4-2 and TRBJ1-1; 7 nucleotides line up with TRBD1. The V gene end was trimmed by 1 base and the J gene end by 6 bases; junction bases not matched to a gene: 5. This CDR3 region has 14 residues. From germline, CDR1 is LGHNA and CDR2 YNFKEQ. The CDR3 DNA reads as TGTGCCAGCAGCCAAGGGGTGACAGGGTCTGAAGCTTTCTTT. This sequence encodes CASSQGVTGSEAFF.

The chain has TRBV6-6 and TRBJ2-7; 9 nucleotides line up with TRBD2. CDR1 and CDR2 from the germline V gene are MNHNY and SVGAGI (reference sequence). V dropped 6 bases and J dropped 7; count of bases not matched to a gene: 10. The CDR3 is 14 residues long. DNA for the CDR3: TGTGCCAGCAGGATGAGCGGGAGGCTCGGGGAGCAGTACTTC. Protein sequence: CASRMSGRLGEQYF.

V and J are TRBV28 and TRBJ1-4; no definite D call. The V end was cut by 7 bases, the J end by 4 bases, with 19 bases between. Germline V gene lookup returns CDR1 MDHEN and CDR2 SYDVKM. The CDR3 is made up of 16 amino acids. The CDR3, as DNA: TGTGCCAGCAAAAACGGAGCGGGCACCTATAATGAAAAACTGTTTTTT. Its translation is CASKNGAGTYNEKLFF.

The V call is TRBV19, the J call TRBJ2-7; no definite D call. CDR1 and CDR2 from the germline V gene are LNHDA and SQIVND (reference sequence). Trimming took off 7 bases at V and 0 bases at J, with 16 bases between the two ends. CDR3 length equals 15 residues. CDR3 sequence (DNA): TGTGCCAGTAATAGGCAGTTAAACAGCTCCTACGAGCAGTACTTC. Its translation: CASNRQLNSSYEQYF.

The chain combines TRBV6-6 with TRBJ2-1; 8 bases align to TRBD2. This CDR3 contains 20 residues. Germline-derived CDR1 and CDR2 are MNHNY and SVGAGI (reference sequence). The trim removed 6 bases at V and 5 bases at J, leaving 24 bases unmatched. The CDR3 DNA reads as TGTGCCAGCAGCCAACACGCCCAGGGCGGGGGGACGTCCCTAAACAATGAGCAGTTCTTC. This encodes CASSQHAQGGGTSLNNEQFF.

The CDR3 sequence: CATSRDPGATDTQYF. Here the CDR3 DNA reads TGTGCCACCAGCAGAGATCCCGGAGCGACAGATACGCAGTATTTT. The rearrangement uses TRBV15 and TRBJ2-3; D gene ambiguous. Looked up from germline, CDR1 is LNHNV and CDR2 is YYDKDF (reference sequence). CDR3 length: 15 amino acids. V was trimmed by 0 bases and J by 3 bases, leaving 10 bases between them.

This clone is a singleton in its sample. The chain combines TRBV4-2 with TRBJ1-6; D is possibly TRBD1 (6 bases). The CDR3 is 15 amino acids. V lost 4 bases to trimming and J lost 8 bases, with 15 bases between them. Germline V lookup: CDR1 LGHNA, CDR2 YNFKEQ. The CDR3 coding sequence is TGTGCCAGCAGCCTTAGGGGGGGAGCGGATTCACCCCTCCACTTT. Protein: CASSLRGGADSPLHF.

The V call is TRBV18, the J call TRBJ2-7; D is possibly TRBD1 (6 bases). The CDR3 extends over 17 amino acids. Germline V CDR1 and CDR2: KGHSH, LQKENI. Trimming stripped 5 bases from V and 1 base from J, with 21 bases between. CDR3 in DNA: TGTGCCAGCTCATTCTACCGACAGGCTGGCCTTTCCTACGAGCAGTACTTC. Encoded protein: CASSFYRQAGLSYEQYF.

V is TRBV7-9 and J is TRBJ2-1; 11 bases are a match to TRBD2. This CDR3 spans 17 amino acids. With V trimmed by 5 bases and J by 10 bases, 16 bases remained unmatched. The germline CDR1 and CDR2 sequences are SEHNR and FQNEAQ (reference sequence). CDR3 residues: CASSRRRGLAAVWEQFF. DNA for the CDR3: TGTGCCAGCAGCCGCCGTCGGGGACTAGCGGCCGTTTGGGAGCAGTTCTTC.

V and J are TRBV19 and TRBJ1-3, with 7 bases matching TRBD1. Germline V CDR1 and CDR2: LNHDA, SQIVND (reference sequence). V lost 8 bases, J lost 6 bases, and 4 bases stayed unmatched. The CDR3 covers 12 residues. The chain's CDR3 is CASRDSVNTIYF. DNA of the CDR3: TGTGCCAGTCGGGACAGCGTAAACACCATATATTTT.

The chain carries TRBV27 and TRBJ2-2; the D gene is possibly TRBD1 (6 bases). V lost 6 bases and J 1 base, leaving 9 bases between the germline ends. The CDR3 is made up of 14 amino acids. Germline values: CDR1 MNHEY, CDR2 SMNVEV (reference sequence). This chain's CDR3 is CASRDRMNTGELFF. The CDR3 DNA is TGTGCCAGCAGGGACAGAATGAACACCGGGGAGCTGTTTTTT.

The V call is TRBV7-2, the J call TRBJ2-1; no reliable D call. The ends were cut back, 2 bases at V and 2 bases at J, with 10 bases in the middle. Germline-derived CDR1 and CDR2 are SGHTA and FQGNSA. The CDR3 sequence is 15 residues long. CDR3 in amino acids: CASSLWAEPYNEQFF. The DNA of the CDR3 is TGTGCCAGCAGCTTATGGGCAGAGCCCTACAATGAGCAGTTCTTC.

The sample holds a few counts of this clone. The chain links TRBV7-8 to TRBJ1-2, with D possibly matching TRBD1 (5 bases). Trimming took 3 bases from V and 0 from J, leaving 14 bases between them. CDR1 SGHVS and CDR2 FQNEAQ come from the germline V gene. The CDR3 is 16 residues long. The CDR3, as DNA: TGTGCCAGCAGCTTGGGTCCTGGGGCCGCTAACTATGGCTACACCTTC. It encodes CASSLGPGAANYGYTF.

The chain joins TRBV5-1 to TRBJ2-2, with TRBD2 matching 7 bases. After removal of 5 bases from V and 7 bases from J, the junction contained 11 bases not matched to a gene. Per germline, CDR1 SGHRS and CDR2 YFSETQ. This CDR3 spans 15 amino acids. Here the CDR3 DNA reads TGCGCCAGCAGTGGATTTGCGGGAGTCGGCGGGGAGCTGTTTTTT. Amino acids: CASSGFAGVGGELFF.